This TCR beta chain derives from a study of shared clonotypes between healthy human individuals. CDR1 is MNHEY, CDR2 SVGAGI, per germline. This CDR3 spans 13 amino acids. Deletions cut 0 bases from V and 5 bases from J, with 6 bases between. Regarding the study as a whole: Non-shared clonotypes had lower generation probabilities than those shared by all four donors. Limited genetic and exposure-history diversity came from having few donors.

To note about this clone: Its antigen remains unknown. The same CDR3 is also encoded by other DNA sequences in this sample.

Around 30,000 T cell genomes (approximately 0.2 ug DNA) went into each sorted-subset replicate. The repertoire was sequenced with immunoSEQ multiplex PCR; TCRdb's copy has only in-frame clones and lacks some. The sample includes around 2,000,000 clones, just under 95% of them seen just once. Cells designated naive CD8 were CD45RO-negative and were positively selected for CCR7, with terminally differentiated effector memory CD45RA+ cells excluded. The J gene is TRBJ2-3, the V gene TRBV6-5, with a possible D match to TRBD2 (5 bases). This TCR came from a man aged 18 to 30 in good health. The sequenced material came from naive CD8+ T cells sorted from blood. The CDR3 DNA follows: TGTGCCAGCAGTTACTCGAGCGGAGATACGCAGTATTTT. It yields the protein CASSYSSGDTQYF.